Sequencing of this T cell receptor beta chain was carried out in a study of graft-versus-host responses after intestinal transplantation. A few counts support this clone. Germline values: CDR1 LNHDA, CDR2 SQIVND (reference sequence). The CDR3 has 16 residues. The V and J ends lost 2 bases and 0 bases respectively, with 13 bases between them. The method was immunoSEQ multiplex PCR; TCRdb's version includes in-frame clones alone and lacks a portion of them. The sample lists some 15,000 clones, around 70% occurring once. Both intraepithelial and lamina propria lymphocytes were released by processing graft tissue.

The chain joins TRBV19 to TRBJ1-1, with D uncertain. This receptor was taken from a human patient who received an intestinal transplant, so some T cells may come from the graft donor. The sample here was ileum tissue, taken 700 to 800 days after intestinal transplantation. CDR3 in amino acids: CASSIWVRTMNTEAFF. CDR3 nucleotide sequence: TGTGCCAGTAGTATATGGGTCCGGACCATGAACACTGAAGCTTTCTTT.